This T cell receptor beta chain was sequenced for a study of blood T cells in healthy people across ages. Study-level results: Across the age range, TCR beta diversity per million T cells fell in a roughly linear way. Unsorted PBMC input precluded a conclusive naive versus antigen-experienced comparison.

Next came a second PCR, run for about 6 to 12 cycles, which used a sample-barcoded 5' primer along with a J-beta primer mix. TCRdb called the 5' RACE reads again in MiXCR, with one record for every CDR3 protein. The top ten clones hold 3% of a sample with more than 650,000 distinct CDR3 sequences, more than 25% of them seen once. Investigators took approximately 10 milliliters of peripheral blood from every donor. This clonotype has only a few counts. Its antigen remains unknown. The sample was also reused in another study, on T cells of mothers and their children. As that study records: Related and unrelated pairs show similar thymic shaping of TCR recombination output.

The receptor was derived from a boy aged 5 to 17 in good health. The sample taken for sequencing was blood.

This chain's CDR3 is CASSPTGERETQYF. CDR3 nucleotide sequence: TGTGCCAGCAGCCCGACAGGGGAGCGAGAGACCCAGTACTTC. V gene TRBV3-1 combines with J gene TRBJ2-5; TRBD1 aligns across 8 bases. CDR3 length equals 14 residues. The V and J ends lost 4 bases and 4 bases, in that order; junction bases with no gene match: 5. Germline CDR1 and CDR2: LGHDT and YNNKEL (reference sequence).